The 27 T cell receptor beta chains listed next were all sequenced from one sample in a study of cytomegalovirus exposure and HLA in healthy donors. The PCR employed 60 Vbeta primers together with 13 Jbeta primers. Data came from immunoSEQ multiplex PCR; TCRdb stores just in-frame clones and leaves some out. The data contain some 180,000 clones, over 9.5% of them singletons. The specimen was PBMCs. The receptors come from a man over 45 in good health and CMV-seropositive.

The chain has TRBV25-1 and TRBJ1-2, with D perhaps matching TRBD1 (5 bases). Trimming shortened V by 1 base and J by 6 bases, and 12 bases separated the two germline ends. Germline CDR1 MGHDK, CDR2 SYGVNS. This CDR3 has 14 amino acids. The chain's CDR3 is CASSEFGAGDGYTF. In nucleotides, the CDR3 is TGTGCCAGCAGTGAATTTGGGGCAGGTGATGGCTACACCTTC.

Concerning this clone: The same CDR3 is also encoded by other DNA sequences in this sample. V gene TRBV6-5 combines with J gene TRBJ1-2; D is ambiguous. Trimming left V 2 bases short and J 2 bases short, with 15 bases between. Germline CDR1 MNHEY, CDR2 SVGAGI. This CDR3 region has 16 residues. This chain's CDR3 is CASSYTRTGRNYGYTF. DNA of the CDR3: TGTGCCAGCAGTTACACGAGGACCGGGAGGAACTATGGCTACACCTTC.

This clone was found a few times. The V call is TRBV11-2, the J call TRBJ2-7; 12 positions agree with TRBD2. CDR1 is SGHAT, CDR2 FQNNGV, per germline. The V and J ends lost 5 bases and 0 bases, in that order; junction bases with no gene match: 5. The length of the CDR3 is 16 residues. The CDR3 sequence: CASSDWTSGDSYEQYF. The CDR3 bases are TGTGCCAGCAGCGACTGGACTAGCGGGGACTCCTACGAGCAGTACTTC.

Turning to this clone: One end of the junction is discordant with germline, which a read error may explain. The chain recombines TRBV7-7 with TRBJ2-5; D is unresolved. Per germline, CDR1 SSHAT and CDR2 FNYEAQ (reference sequence). The CDR3 contains 13 residues. CDR3 DNA sequence: TGTGCTAGCAGCTTAGGCATTCAGGAGACCCAGTACTTC. Encoded protein: CASSLGIQETQYF. Looking up the rest from reference TRBV7-7 and TRBJ2-5 gives the full variable domain: GAGVSQSPRYKVTKRGQDVTLRCDPISSHATLYWYQQALGQGPEFLTYFNYEAQPDKSGLPSDRFSAERPEGSISTLTIQRTEQRDSAMYRCASSLGIQETQYFGPGTRLLVL.

This clone has a handful of counts. The chain carries TRBV6-1 and TRBJ1-2, with D possibly being TRBD1 (6 bases). The CDR3 contains 18 residues. Trimming took off 4 bases at V and 4 bases at J, with 25 bases between the two ends. Per germline, CDR1 MNHNS and CDR2 SASEGT. The CDR3 coding sequence is TGTGCCAGCAGTGCTCGTCTTGGGGAACAGGGAAGTCCCTATGGCTACACCTTC. Translation gives CASSARLGEQGSPYGYTF.

This clone was picked up a small number of times. The rearrangement joins TRBV5-1 to TRBJ2-5; possible D gene TRBD2, 6 bases. The CDR3 has 13 residues. Germline CDR1 is SGHRS and CDR2 is YFSETQ. Trimming cost V 3 bases and J 4 bases, with 10 bases left between them. Written as DNA, the CDR3 is TGCGCCAGCAGCTCCCTGGAGGGAGAGACCCAGTACTTC. Its protein product is CASSSLEGETQYF.

The genes are TRBV5-1 and TRBJ1-4; 7 bases match TRBD1. The CDR3 sequence is 14 residues long. The germline V gene has CDR1 SGHRS and CDR2 YFSETQ. Trimming removed 1 base from V and 6 bases from J; junction bases left unmatched: 3. The CDR3 bases are TGCGCCAGCAGCTTGACAGGGGCCTATGAAAAACTGTTTTTT. It yields the protein CASSLTGAYEKLFF.

The sample holds a few counts of this clone. The chain carries TRBV6-1 and TRBJ2-5; tentative D call: TRBD1 (6 bases). The germline V gene encodes CDR1 MNHNS and CDR2 SASEGT. The CDR3 has 13 amino acids. The ends were cut back, 7 bases at V and 2 bases at J, with 11 bases in the middle. The CDR3 DNA reads TGTGCCAGCATCCCAGGGGCACAAGAGACCCAGTACTTC. Translation: CASIPGAQETQYF.

The rearrangement links TRBV7-9 to TRBJ2-3, with TRBD2 as a possible D gene (6 bases). The CDR3 contains 16 residues. V was clipped by 2 bases and J by 0 bases, with 12 bases between them. Germline V gene lookup returns CDR1 SEHNR and CDR2 FQNEAQ (reference sequence). CDR3 in DNA: TGTGCCAGCAGCTTATATGCGGGGATTAGCACAGATACGCAGTATTTT. This codes for CASSLYAGISTDTQYF.

This clone appeared a few times. The CDR3 spells CASSQATLRQGETQYF. The DNA for the CDR3 is TGCGCCAGCAGCCAAGCTACTCTTCGACAGGGCGAGACCCAGTACTTC. This chain connects TRBV4-3 to TRBJ2-5, with 7 bases aligning to TRBD1. The germline V gene has CDR1 LGHNA and CDR2 YSLEER. The CDR3 contains 16 residues. The V segment lost 1 base and the J segment 5 bases; nucleotides outside the gene matches: 10.

In this sample, this clone turned up a few times. The chain joins TRBV7-2 to TRBJ1-1; TRBD1 matches at 7 bases. Germline trimming cut 5 bases from V and 6 bases from J; bases unmatched to any gene: 15. The germline V gene has CDR1 SGHTA and CDR2 FQGNSA. CDR3 size: 16 residues. CDR3: CASSTNPPTGSSEAFF. DNA of the CDR3: TGTGCCAGCAGCACAAACCCCCCGACAGGGTCGTCTGAAGCTTTCTTT. Filled out from reference TRBV7-2 and TRBJ1-1, the complete variable domain reads GAGVSQSPSNKVTEKGKDVELRCDPISGHTALYWYRQSLGQGLEFLIYFQGNSAPDKSGLPSDRFSAERTGGSVSTLTIQRTQQEDSAVYLCASSTNPPTGSSEAFFGQGTRLTVV.

The chain joins TRBV9 to TRBJ2-2; D is possibly TRBD1 (5 bases). This CDR3 spans 14 amino acids. Germline values: CDR1 SGDLS, CDR2 YYNGEE. V was pared by 4 bases and J by 5 bases, with 12 bases between. The chain's CDR3 is CASSNRFNTGELFF. In DNA, the CDR3 is TGTGCCAGCAGCAACAGGTTTAATACCGGGGAGCTGTTTTTT.

This clone has just a few counts. The chain combines TRBV7-2 with TRBJ2-1, with 8 positions matching TRBD2. This CDR3 contains 15 residues. The trim removed 4 bases at V and 3 bases at J, leaving 5 bases unmatched. Germline V gene data show CDR1 as SGHTA and CDR2 as FQGNSA. In DNA form, the CDR3 reads TGTGCCAGCAGCTCCGCCGGGGGGGGCTACAATGAGCAGTTCTTC. This codes for CASSSAGGGYNEQFF.

This clone was recorded a few times. V gene TRBV5-6 combines with J gene TRBJ2-4, with D possibly TRBD1 on 6 matching bases. The V end was cut by 4 bases, the J end by 5 bases, with 16 bases between. The CDR3 is 15 amino acids. Per the germline V gene, CDR1 is SGHDT and CDR2 is YYEEEE. CDR3 DNA: TGTGCCAGCAGCCCCTCGACAGGTAGCCAAAACATTCAGTACTTC. Encoded protein: CASSPSTGSQNIQYF.

J is TRBJ1-4 and V is TRBV5-1; the match to TRBD1 covers 11 bases. Germline values: CDR1 SGHRS, CDR2 YFSETQ. The CDR3 runs 14 residues. V shed 4 bases and J 8 bases; nucleotides not matched to a gene: 4. The CDR3 DNA sequence: TGCGCCAGCAGCCACGGGACAGGGGGGGAAAAACTGTTTTTT. This codes for CASSHGTGGEKLFF. Variable domain in full (rest from reference TRBV5-1 and TRBJ1-4): KAGVTQTPRYLIKTRGQQVTLSCSPISGHRSVSWYQQTPGQGLQFLFEYFSETQRNKGNFPGRFSGRQFSNSRSEMNVSTLELGDSALYLCASSHGTGGEKLFFGSGTQLSVL.

V is TRBV11-3 and J is TRBJ2-3; TRBD1 is a possible D gene (6 bases). The CDR3 has 15 amino acids. V lost 2 bases, J lost 5 bases, and 14 bases lay in between. Per germline, CDR1 SGHNT and CDR2 YENEEA. For the CDR3, the DNA is TGTGCCAGCAGCTTAAGTACTACAGGGAAAGATACGCAGTATTTT. Protein sequence: CASSLSTTGKDTQYF.

The chain is built from TRBV4-3 and TRBJ2-1, with D tentatively TRBD1 (5 bases). The V and J ends lost 0 bases and 7 bases respectively, with 16 bases between them. This CDR3 comprises 16 residues. Germline values: CDR1 LGHNA, CDR2 YSLEER. The CDR3 reads CASSQDRRAGPNEQFF. The CDR3 region has the DNA TGCGCCAGCAGCCAAGATAGGAGAGCAGGGCCGAATGAGCAGTTCTTC.

The chain combines TRBV7-2 with TRBJ2-2; D not resolved. The germline V gene has CDR1 SGHTA and CDR2 FQGNSA. Trimming removed 0 bases from V and 0 bases from J, with 5 bases in between. CDR3 length: 15 residues. The CDR3 loop is CASSLARTNTGELFF. The CDR3 nucleotides read TGTGCCAGCAGCTTAGCGAGAACGAACACCGGGGAGCTGTTTTTT.

Remarks on this clone: The sample holds other DNA sequences that translate to the same CDR3. The J gene is TRBJ2-7, the V gene TRBV28; the D gene is possibly TRBD2 (5 bases). The CDR3 loop spans 12 amino acids. Per germline, CDR1 MDHEN and CDR2 SYDVKM. Trimming pared 2 bases from V and 4 bases from J, leaving 6 bases between. CDR3 region: CASSLSGYEQYV. DNA for the CDR3: TGTGCCAGCAGTTTAAGCGGTTACGAGCAGTACGTC.

V usage is TRBV7-2 and J usage is TRBJ2-5; the match to TRBD2 covers 7 bases. This CDR3 has 16 residues. V lost 5 bases, J lost 1 base, and 10 bases stayed unmatched. Per the germline V gene, CDR1 is SGHTA and CDR2 is FQGNSA. The CDR3 DNA follows: TGTGCCAGCAGCCGCGGGGGTCGGGGGAGCCAAGAGACCCAGTACTTC. It translates to CASSRGGRGSQETQYF.

In its sample, this clone was seen a few times. The gene calls are TRBV5-6 and TRBJ1-1; D might be TRBD1 (5 bases). This CDR3 comprises 15 residues. V was pared by 1 base and J by 4 bases, with 14 bases between. Germline loops: CDR1 SGHDT, CDR2 YYEEEE. CDR3 nucleotides: TGTGCCAGCAGCTTGAGAAGGGGTTACGGCACTGAAGCTTTCTTT. It specifies CASSLRRGYGTEAFF.

This clone came up a few times. CDR3 amino acids: CSVSRGQRTEAFF. DNA of the CDR3: TGCAGCGTTAGCAGGGGGCAGAGGACTGAAGCTTTCTTT. The chain carries TRBV29-1 and TRBJ1-1, with 8 bases that match TRBD1. This CDR3 is 13 amino acids long. Germline V CDR1 and CDR2: SQVTM, ANQGSEA. The V and J ends lost 5 bases and 5 bases, in that order; junction bases with no gene match: 7.

The V call is TRBV18, the J call TRBJ2-5, with TRBD1 matching over 7 bases. Germline V gene lookup returns CDR1 KGHSH and CDR2 LQKENI. The junction had 6 bases not matched to a gene; V was cut back by 2 bases and J by 0 bases. This CDR3 is built from 16 residues. The CDR3 sequence is CASSPLTGSYQETQYF. The CDR3 region has the DNA TGTGCCAGCTCACCATTGACAGGGTCGTACCAAGAGACCCAGTACTTC.

The chain recombines TRBV28 with TRBJ2-6; tentative D call: TRBD2 (5 bases). Germline V gene lookup returns CDR1 MDHEN and CDR2 SYDVKM. Deletions cut 2 bases from V and 0 bases from J, with 5 bases between. There are 15 residues in the CDR3. The CDR3 sequence: CASSLRGSGANVLTF. The DNA for the CDR3 is TGTGCCAGCAGTTTACGGGGCTCTGGGGCCAACGTCCTGACTTTC.

The genes are TRBV7-9 and TRBJ2-2; 9 bases line up with TRBD1. The CDR3 contains 15 residues. Germline values: CDR1 SEHNR, CDR2 FQNEAQ (reference sequence). V trimming: 5 bases; J trimming: 7 bases; junction bases outside the gene matches: 8. The CDR3 nucleotides are TGTGCCAGCAGCGGCCGGGACAGGGTGTACGGGGAGCTGTTTTTT. This encodes CASSGRDRVYGELFF.

This clone was observed a few times. The genes are TRBV7-2 and TRBJ1-5; D gene ambiguous. This CDR3 contains 14 residues. The germline V gene has CDR1 SGHTA and CDR2 FQGNSA. V gave up 1 base and J gave up 11 bases, with 15 bases separating them. This CDR3 is CASSLEGLLGTQHF. The CDR3 DNA is TGTGCCAGCAGCTTAGAAGGGCTCCTCGGGACCCAGCATTTT.

The chain uses TRBV6-1 and TRBJ1-5; no firm D call. CDR1 is MNHNS, CDR2 SASEGT, per germline. V was trimmed by 6 bases and J by 6 bases, leaving 15 bases between them. This CDR3 has 14 amino acids. Here the CDR3 reads CASRPTGLSQPQHF. CDR3 DNA sequence: TGTGCCAGCAGACCGACTGGTTTGAGTCAGCCCCAGCATTTT.